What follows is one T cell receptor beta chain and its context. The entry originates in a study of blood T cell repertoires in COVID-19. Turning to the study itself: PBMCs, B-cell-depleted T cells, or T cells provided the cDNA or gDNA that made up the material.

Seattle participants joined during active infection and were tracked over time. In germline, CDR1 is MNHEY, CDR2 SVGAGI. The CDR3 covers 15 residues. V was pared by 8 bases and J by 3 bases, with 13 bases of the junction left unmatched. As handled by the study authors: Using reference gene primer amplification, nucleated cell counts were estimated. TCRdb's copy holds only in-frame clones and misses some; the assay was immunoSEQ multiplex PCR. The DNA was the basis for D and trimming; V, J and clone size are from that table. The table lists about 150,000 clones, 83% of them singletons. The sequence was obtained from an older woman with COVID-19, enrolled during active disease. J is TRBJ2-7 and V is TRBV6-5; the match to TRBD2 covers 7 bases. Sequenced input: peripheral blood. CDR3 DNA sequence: TGTGCCAGCGACGGGGAGGGGCTGGACAACTACGAGCAGTACTTC. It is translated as CASDGEGLDNYEQYF.